What follows are 17 T cell receptor beta chains derived from one specimen sequenced in a study of beta chain features in type 1 diabetes. The investigators reverse transcribed all of the isolated RNA, so they sequenced expressed TCRB transcripts. The assay was immunoSEQ multiplex PCR, and TCRdb's table has in-frame clones only and misses some. The data show 900,000 or so clones, with about a sixth seen just once and around 0.02% held by the top ten. The source material was naive CD4+ T cells from blood. These receptors were taken from a woman between 18 and 30 years old in good health.

This chain links TRBV9 with TRBJ1-1; 9 bases are shared with TRBD1. V dropped 3 bases and J dropped 10; count of bases not matched to a gene: 7. Germline CDR1 and CDR2: SGDLS and YYNGEE. The CDR3 sequence is 13 residues long. This CDR3 is CASSGWGQGRAFF. As DNA, the CDR3 is TGTGCCAGCAGCGGGTGGGGACAGGGAAGAGCTTTCTTT.

This clone was counted between two and nine times. The gene calls are TRBV7-9 and TRBJ2-5; 7 bases fit TRBD1. Germline values: CDR1 SEHNR, CDR2 FQNEAQ (reference sequence). The CDR3 is 15 residues long. V was pared by 5 bases and J by 5 bases, with 11 bases of the junction left unmatched. The CDR3, as DNA: TGTGCCAGCAGCCCGACAGGGTTCCTCGGGGAGACCCAGTACTTC. Protein product: CASSPTGFLGETQYF. The variable domain in full, completed from reference TRBV7-9 and TRBJ2-5, reads DTGVSQNPRHKITKRGQNVTFRCDPISEHNRLYWYRQTLGQGPEFLTYFQNEAQLEKSRLLSDRFSAERPKGSFSTLEIQRTEQGDSAMYLCASSPTGFLGETQYFGPGTRLLVL.

The V call is TRBV6-5, the J call TRBJ2-3; TRBD1 matches 8 bases. The CDR3 covers 15 residues. The junction had 5 bases not matched to a gene; V was cut back by 4 bases and J by 2 bases. Germline V CDR1 and CDR2: MNHEY, SVGAGI. The CDR3 here is CASSLDRGHTDTQYF. CDR3 DNA sequence: TGTGCCAGCAGTTTAGACAGGGGACACACAGATACGCAGTATTTT.

In its sample, this clone was seen a few times. The V gene is TRBV29-1, the J gene TRBJ1-2; D unclear. Per the germline V gene, CDR1 is SQVTM and CDR2 is ANQGSEA. Between the trimmed V and J ends, which lost 3 bases and 8 bases, there was a span of 10 bases. CDR3 length: 11 residues. The CDR3 here is CSVERTLGYTF. The CDR3 nucleotides read TGCAGCGTTGAGCGGACGCTGGGCTACACCTTC.

The chain employs TRBV5-1 and TRBJ2-3; D gene ambiguous. V was pared by 4 bases and J by 2 bases, with 14 bases between. Germline V gene lookup returns CDR1 SGHRS and CDR2 YFSETQ. The CDR3 spans 15 residues. In DNA, the CDR3 is TGCGCCAGCAGCAAAACACTGCCAGACACAGATACGCAGTATTTT. Translating gives CASSKTLPDTDTQYF.

This clone came up a few times. This chain connects TRBV19 to TRBJ1-5; D uncertain. This CDR3 has 14 amino acids. CDR1 is LNHDA, CDR2 SQIVND, per germline (reference sequence). Trimming removed 2 bases at V and 0 bases at J, with 5 bases between. CDR3 loop: CASSIQHSNQPQHF. The CDR3 DNA sequence: TGTGCCAGTAGTATACAGCATAGCAATCAGCCCCAGCATTTT.

The sample holds a few counts of this clone. The chain recombines TRBV11-2 with TRBJ1-1; 11 bases fit TRBD1. This CDR3 is 15 amino acids long. Germline loops: CDR1 SGHAT, CDR2 FQNNGV. V trimming: 2 bases; J trimming: 4 bases; junction bases outside the gene matches: 3. The CDR3 DNA reads TGTGCCAGCAGCTTATGGACAGGGGGCGGCACTGAAGCTTTCTTT. It yields the protein CASSLWTGGGTEAFF.

This clone was counted a few times. The gene calls are TRBV7-9 and TRBJ2-7; 7 bases match TRBD1. This CDR3 is built from 13 residues. With V trimmed by 5 bases and J by 3 bases, 4 bases remained unmatched. Looked up from germline, CDR1 is SEHNR and CDR2 is FQNEAQ (reference sequence). DNA for the CDR3: TGTGCCAGCAGCCCGGGACAGAACTACGAGCAGTACTTC. Translation gives CASSPGQNYEQYF.

This rearrangement joins TRBV27 to TRBJ2-4; the D gene is possibly TRBD1 (5 bases). This CDR3 contains 16 residues. Looked up from germline, CDR1 is MNHEY and CDR2 is SMNVEV (reference sequence). Trimming shortened V by 3 bases and J by 7 bases, and 19 bases separated the two germline ends. CDR3 in DNA: TGTGCCAGCAGTTTCCAGGGCTCCCCCCCCTTTAACATTCAGTACTTC. Amino acids: CASSFQGSPPFNIQYF.

V usage is TRBV15 and J usage is TRBJ1-1; tentative D call: TRBD1 (6 bases). Trimming removed 8 bases at V and 0 bases at J, with 10 bases between. Germline loops: CDR1 LNHNV, CDR2 YYDKDF (reference sequence). The CDR3 extends over 13 amino acids. CDR3 loop: CATEQGVNTEAFF. CDR3 bases: TGTGCCACCGAACAGGGAGTGAACACTGAAGCTTTCTTT.

The V gene is TRBV7-9, the J gene TRBJ1-4; D gene ambiguous. CDR1 and CDR2 from the germline V gene are SEHNR and FQNEAQ (reference sequence). With 1 base removed from V and 6 bases from J, the gap between germline ends came to 12 bases. The CDR3 sequence is 15 residues long. The CDR3 DNA reads TGTGCCAGCAGCTTAGTAGCGGGCTCTCATGAAAAACTGTTTTTT. It specifies CASSLVAGSHEKLFF.

With regard to this clone: As the CDR3 is not closed by the conserved phenylalanine or tryptophan, this likely results from a read error. This chain connects TRBV7-3 to TRBJ2-2, with D possibly TRBD2 on 6 matching bases. Trimming left V 1 base short and J 4 bases short, with 10 bases between. Germline loops: CDR1 SGHTA, CDR2 FQGTGA. This CDR3 contains 15 residues. CDR3 nucleotide sequence: TGTGCCAGCAGCTTAAACGGGGGTGGCACCGGGGAGCTGTTTCTT. It codes for CASSLNGGGTGELFL.

This clone was detected a few times. The J gene is TRBJ2-7, the V gene TRBV15; TRBD1 is a possible D gene (6 bases). V was trimmed by 4 bases and J by 6 bases, leaving 16 bases between them. CDR3 length: 14 residues. Germline values: CDR1 LNHNV, CDR2 YYDKDF (reference sequence). CDR3 nucleotide sequence: TGTGCCACCAGCACAAAGCGGCAGGGGACCGAGCAGTACTTC. Translated, it gives CATSTKRQGTEQYF.

This sequence joins TRBV19 and TRBJ1-4; 8 nucleotides line up with TRBD1. The germline CDR1 and CDR2 sequences are LNHDA and SQIVND (reference sequence). The CDR3 has 14 residues. V trimming: 6 bases; J trimming: 5 bases; junction bases outside the gene matches: 5. CDR3: CASSHRDRNEKLFF. CDR3 bases: TGTGCCAGTAGCCACCGGGACAGGAATGAAAAACTGTTTTTT. The full variable domain, rest sourced from reference TRBV19 and TRBJ1-4, is DGGITQSPKYLFRKEGQNVTLSCEQNLNHDAMYWYRQDPGQGLRLIYYSQIVNDFQKGDIAEGYSVSREKKESFPLTVTSAQKNPTAFYLCASSHRDRNEKLFFGSGTQLSVL.

This clone was seen a handful of times. The gene calls are TRBV5-1 and TRBJ2-1; 7 bases line up with TRBD2. CDR1 and CDR2 from the germline V gene are SGHRS and YFSETQ. The CDR3 covers 15 residues. With V trimmed by 0 bases and J by 7 bases, 7 bases remained unmatched. The CDR3 nucleotides are TGCGCCAGCAGCTTGGGTGGGAGGGCACCAAATGAGCAGTTCTTC. This codes for CASSLGGRAPNEQFF. The full variable domain, completed using reference TRBV5-1 and TRBJ2-1, is KAGVTQTPRYLIKTRGQQVTLSCSPISGHRSVSWYQQTPGQGLQFLFEYFSETQRNKGNFPGRFSGRQFSNSRSEMNVSTLELGDSALYLCASSLGGRAPNEQFFGPGTRLTVL.

This clone was counted many times. The chain joins TRBV4-3 to TRBJ2-1; D perhaps matches TRBD2 (6 bases). V gave up 4 bases and J gave up 9 bases, with 13 bases separating them. Germline CDR1 and CDR2: LGHNA and YSLEER. The CDR3 has 13 amino acids. DNA for the CDR3: TGCGCCAGCAGCCCTGCCGGGAGCGGTGAGCAGTTCTTC. Protein: CASSPAGSGEQFF.

This chain joins TRBV28 and TRBJ2-1; 9 bases line up with TRBD1. The CDR3 has 14 residues. The germline V gene has CDR1 MDHEN and CDR2 SYDVKM. After removal of 6 bases from V and 2 bases from J, the junction contained 2 bases not matched to a gene. CDR3 bases: TGTGCCAGCAGGGGGACAGGGCCCTACAATGAGCAGTTCTTC. It yields the protein CASRGTGPYNEQFF.